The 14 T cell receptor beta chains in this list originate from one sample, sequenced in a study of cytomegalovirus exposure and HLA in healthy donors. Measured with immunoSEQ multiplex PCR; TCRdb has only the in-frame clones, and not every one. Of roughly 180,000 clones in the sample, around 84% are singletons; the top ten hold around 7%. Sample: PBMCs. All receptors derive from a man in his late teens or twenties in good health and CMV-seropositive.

The CDR3 coding sequence is TGTGCCAGCTCAGACCGACAGGGGGCACTTTATGAGCAGTACTTC. It is translated as CASSDRQGALYEQYF. This chain joins TRBV18 and TRBJ2-7, with 10 bases that match TRBD1. This CDR3 has 15 amino acids. CDR1 is KGHSH, CDR2 LQKENI, per germline. V lost 5 bases to trimming and J lost 7 bases; unmatched junction nucleotides: 11.

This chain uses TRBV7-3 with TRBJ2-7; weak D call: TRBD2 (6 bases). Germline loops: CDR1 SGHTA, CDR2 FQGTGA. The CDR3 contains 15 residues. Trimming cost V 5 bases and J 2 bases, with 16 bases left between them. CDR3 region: CASSLDGGGAYEQYF. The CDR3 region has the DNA TGTGCCAGCAGCCTTGACGGCGGAGGGGCCTACGAGCAGTACTTC.

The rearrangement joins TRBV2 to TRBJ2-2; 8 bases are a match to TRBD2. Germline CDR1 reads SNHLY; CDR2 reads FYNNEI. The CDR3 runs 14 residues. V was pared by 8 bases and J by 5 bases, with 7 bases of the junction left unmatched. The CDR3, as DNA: TGTGCCAGCTTGCCCGGGGGGGGGACCGGGGAGCTGTTTTTT. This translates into CASLPGGGTGELFF.

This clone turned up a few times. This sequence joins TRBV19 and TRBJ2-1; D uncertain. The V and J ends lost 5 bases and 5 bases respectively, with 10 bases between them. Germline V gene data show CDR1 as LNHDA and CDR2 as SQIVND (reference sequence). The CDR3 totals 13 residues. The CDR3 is CASSAASHNEQFF. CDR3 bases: TGTGCCAGTAGTGCCGCGTCCCACAATGAGCAGTTCTTC.

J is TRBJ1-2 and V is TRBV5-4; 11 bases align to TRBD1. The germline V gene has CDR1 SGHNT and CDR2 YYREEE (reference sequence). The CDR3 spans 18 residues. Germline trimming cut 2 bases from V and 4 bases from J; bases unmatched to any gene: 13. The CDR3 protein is CASSLGGQGGIMSYGYTF. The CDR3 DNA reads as TGTGCCAGCAGCTTAGGGGGACAGGGGGGCATCATGAGCTATGGCTACACCTTC.

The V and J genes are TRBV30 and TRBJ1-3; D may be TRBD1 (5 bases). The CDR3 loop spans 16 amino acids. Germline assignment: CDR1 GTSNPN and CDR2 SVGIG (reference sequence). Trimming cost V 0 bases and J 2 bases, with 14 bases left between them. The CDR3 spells CAWSVPRGLTGNTIYF. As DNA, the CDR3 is TGTGCCTGGAGTGTACCTCGGGGGTTAACTGGAAACACCATATATTTT. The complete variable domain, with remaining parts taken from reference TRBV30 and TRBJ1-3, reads SQTIHQWPATLVQPVGSPLSLECTVEGTSNPNLYWYRQAAGRGLQLLFYSVGIGQISSEVPQNLSASRPQDRQFILSSKKLLLSDSGFYLCAWSVPRGLTGNTIYFGEGSWLTVV.

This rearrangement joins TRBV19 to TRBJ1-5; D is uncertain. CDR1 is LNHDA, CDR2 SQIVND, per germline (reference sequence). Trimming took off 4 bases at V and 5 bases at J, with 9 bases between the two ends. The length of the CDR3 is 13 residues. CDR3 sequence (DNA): TGTGCCAGTAGTACTGGGAGGGATCAGCCCCAGCATTTT. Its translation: CASSTGRDQPQHF.

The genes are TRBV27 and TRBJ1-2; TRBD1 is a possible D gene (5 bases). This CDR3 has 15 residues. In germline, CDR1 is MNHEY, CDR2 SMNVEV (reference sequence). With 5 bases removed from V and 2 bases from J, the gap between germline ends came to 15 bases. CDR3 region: CASSPTGSGNYGYTF. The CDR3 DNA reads TGTGCCAGCAGTCCCACAGGTTCAGGGAACTATGGCTACACCTTC.

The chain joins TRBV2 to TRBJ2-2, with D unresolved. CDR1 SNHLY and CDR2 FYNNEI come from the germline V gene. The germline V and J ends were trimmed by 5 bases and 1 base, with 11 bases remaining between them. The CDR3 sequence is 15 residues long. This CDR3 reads CASSPTRLNTGELFF. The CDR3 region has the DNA TGTGCCAGCAGTCCCACCCGACTGAACACCGGGGAGCTGTTTTTT.

The CDR3 protein is CASSQSGSSYNEQFF. CDR3 nucleotide sequence: TGTGCCAGCTCCCAAAGCGGGAGCTCCTACAATGAGCAGTTCTTC. The V call is TRBV18, the J call TRBJ2-1, with 8 bases that match TRBD2. CDR1 is KGHSH, CDR2 LQKENI, per germline. The CDR3 contains 15 residues. The J segment lost 0 bases and the V segment lost 6 bases, leaving 4 bases of the junction unmatched.

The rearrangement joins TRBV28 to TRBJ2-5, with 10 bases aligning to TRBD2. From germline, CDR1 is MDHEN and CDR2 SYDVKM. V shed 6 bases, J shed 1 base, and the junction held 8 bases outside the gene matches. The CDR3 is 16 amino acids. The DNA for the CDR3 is TGTGCCAGCAGGCCACTAGCGGGAAACAGCCAAGAGACCCAGTACTTC. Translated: CASRPLAGNSQETQYF.

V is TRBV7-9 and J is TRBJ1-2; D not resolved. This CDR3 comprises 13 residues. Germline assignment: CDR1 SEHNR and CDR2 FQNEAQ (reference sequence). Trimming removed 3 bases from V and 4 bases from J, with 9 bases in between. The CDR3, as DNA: TGTGCCAGCAGCTTCACAGCATCCTATGGCTACACCTTC. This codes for CASSFTASYGYTF.

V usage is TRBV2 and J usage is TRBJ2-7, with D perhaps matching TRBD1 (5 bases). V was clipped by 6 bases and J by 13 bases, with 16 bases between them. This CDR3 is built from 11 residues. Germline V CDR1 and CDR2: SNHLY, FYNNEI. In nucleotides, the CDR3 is TGTGCCAGCAGCGGACACATGGTACAATACTTC. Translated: CASSGHMVQYF.

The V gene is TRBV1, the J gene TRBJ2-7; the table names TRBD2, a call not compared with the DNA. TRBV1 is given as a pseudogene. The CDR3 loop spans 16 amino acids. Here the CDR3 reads CTSAASGSPSSYEQYF. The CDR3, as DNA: TGCACCAGCGCGGCTAGCGGGAGCCCAAGCTCCTACGAGCAGTACTTC.